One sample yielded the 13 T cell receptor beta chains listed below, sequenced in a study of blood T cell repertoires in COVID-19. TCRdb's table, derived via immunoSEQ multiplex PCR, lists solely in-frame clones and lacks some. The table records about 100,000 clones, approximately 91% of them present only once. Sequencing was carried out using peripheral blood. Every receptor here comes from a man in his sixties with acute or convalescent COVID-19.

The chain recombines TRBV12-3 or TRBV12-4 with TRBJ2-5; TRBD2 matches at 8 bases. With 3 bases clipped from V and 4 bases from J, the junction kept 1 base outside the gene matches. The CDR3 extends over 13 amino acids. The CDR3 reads CASSFRGGETQYF. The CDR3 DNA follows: TGTGCCAGCAGTTTTCGGGGGGGAGAGACCCAGTACTTC.

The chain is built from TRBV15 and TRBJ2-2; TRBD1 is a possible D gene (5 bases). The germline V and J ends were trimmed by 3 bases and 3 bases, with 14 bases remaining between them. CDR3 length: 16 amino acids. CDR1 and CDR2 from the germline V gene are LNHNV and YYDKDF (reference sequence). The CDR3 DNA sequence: TGTGCCACCAGCAGGGAAAGGGGCCAGCACACCGGGGAGCTGTTTTTT. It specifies CATSRERGQHTGELFF.

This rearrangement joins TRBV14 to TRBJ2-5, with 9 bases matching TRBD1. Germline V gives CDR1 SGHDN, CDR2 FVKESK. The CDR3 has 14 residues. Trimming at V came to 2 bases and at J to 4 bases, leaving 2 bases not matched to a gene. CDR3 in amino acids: CASSQNRGRETQYF. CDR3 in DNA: TGTGCCAGCAGCCAAAACAGGGGGCGAGAGACCCAGTACTTC.

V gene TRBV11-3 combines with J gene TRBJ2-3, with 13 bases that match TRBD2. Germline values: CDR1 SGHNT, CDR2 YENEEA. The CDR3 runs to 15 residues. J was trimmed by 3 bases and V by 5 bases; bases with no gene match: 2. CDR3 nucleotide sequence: TGTGCCAGCAGCCAGGGACTAGCGGGGACAGATACGCAGTATTTT. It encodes CASSQGLAGTDTQYF.

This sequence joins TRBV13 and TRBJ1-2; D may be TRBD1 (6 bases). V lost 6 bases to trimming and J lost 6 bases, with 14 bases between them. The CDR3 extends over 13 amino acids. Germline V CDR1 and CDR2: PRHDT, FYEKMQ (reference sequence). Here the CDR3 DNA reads TGTGCCAGCAGGAAGATCCGGACAGATGGCTACACCTTC. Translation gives CASRKIRTDGYTF.

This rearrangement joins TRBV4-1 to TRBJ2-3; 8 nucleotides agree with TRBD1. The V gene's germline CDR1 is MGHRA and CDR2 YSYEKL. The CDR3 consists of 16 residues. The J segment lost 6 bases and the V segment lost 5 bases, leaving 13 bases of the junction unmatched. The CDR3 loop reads CASSFRDRPPLDTQYF. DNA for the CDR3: TGCGCCAGCAGCTTCCGGGACAGGCCCCCTCTGGATACGCAGTATTTT.

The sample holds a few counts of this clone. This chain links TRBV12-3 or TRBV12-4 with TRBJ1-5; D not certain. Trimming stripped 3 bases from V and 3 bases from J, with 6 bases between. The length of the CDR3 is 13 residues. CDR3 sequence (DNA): TGTGCCAGCAGTTTCCGAGACAATCAGCCCCAGCATTTT. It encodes CASSFRDNQPQHF.

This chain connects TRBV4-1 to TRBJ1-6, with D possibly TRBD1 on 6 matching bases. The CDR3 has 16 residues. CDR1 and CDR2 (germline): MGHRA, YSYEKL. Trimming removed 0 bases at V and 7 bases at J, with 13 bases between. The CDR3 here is CASSQEYRVENSPLHF. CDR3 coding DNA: TGCGCCAGCAGCCAAGAATACAGGGTGGAGAATTCACCCCTCCACTTT.

The CDR3 DNA reads TGCGCCAGCAGCAGGGACAGGGGGCTTACGACTGAAGCTTTCTTT. This gives the protein CASSRDRGLTTEAFF. The genes are TRBV5-1 and TRBJ1-1, with 12 bases aligning to TRBD1. CDR3 length equals 15 residues. CDR1 is SGHRS, CDR2 YFSETQ, per germline. J gave up 5 bases and V 4 bases, and 6 bases lay outside the gene matches.

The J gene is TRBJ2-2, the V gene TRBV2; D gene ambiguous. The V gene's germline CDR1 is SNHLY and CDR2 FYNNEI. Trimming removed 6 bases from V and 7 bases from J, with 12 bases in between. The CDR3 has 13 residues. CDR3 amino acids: CASSPTPGGELFF. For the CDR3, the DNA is TGTGCCAGCAGCCCGACTCCGGGCGGGGAGCTGTTTTTT. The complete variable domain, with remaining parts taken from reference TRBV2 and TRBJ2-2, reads EPEVTQTPSHQVTQMGQEVILRCVPISNHLYFYWYRQILGQKVEFLVSFYNNEISEKSEIFDDQFSVERPDGSNFTLKIRSTKLEDSAMYFCASSPTPGGELFFGEGSRLTVL.

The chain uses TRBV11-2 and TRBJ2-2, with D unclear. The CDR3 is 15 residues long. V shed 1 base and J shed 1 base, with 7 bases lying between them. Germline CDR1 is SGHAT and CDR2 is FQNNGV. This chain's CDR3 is CASSLAGWNTGELFF. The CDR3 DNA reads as TGTGCCAGCAGCTTAGCAGGATGGAACACCGGGGAGCTGTTTTTT. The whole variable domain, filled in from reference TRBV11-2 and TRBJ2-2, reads EAGVAQSPRYKIIEKRQSVAFWCNPISGHATLYWYQQILGQGPKLLIQFQNNGVVDDSQLPKDRFSAERLKGVDSTLKIQPAKLEDSAVYLCASSLAGWNTGELFFGEGSRLTVL.

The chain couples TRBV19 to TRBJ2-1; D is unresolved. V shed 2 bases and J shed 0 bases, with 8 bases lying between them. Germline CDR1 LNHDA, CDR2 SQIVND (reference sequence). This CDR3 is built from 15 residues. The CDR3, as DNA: TGTGCCAGTAGTATAAAACAGAGCTCCTACAATGAGCAGTTCTTC. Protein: CASSIKQSSYNEQFF.

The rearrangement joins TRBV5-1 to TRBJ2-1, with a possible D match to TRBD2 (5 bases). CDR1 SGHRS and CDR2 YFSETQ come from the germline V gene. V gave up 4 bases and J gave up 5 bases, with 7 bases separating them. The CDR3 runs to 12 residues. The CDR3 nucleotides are TGCGCCAGCAGCCTCGGGGACAATGAGCAGTTCTTC. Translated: CASSLGDNEQFF.